A selection of T cell receptor beta chains follows, all from one sample in a study of blood T cell repertoires in COVID-19. Here immunoSEQ multiplex PCR was the method, and the copy in TCRdb shows in-frame clones only, minus some. The top ten clones hold 3.3% of a sample with 200,000 to 300,000 clones, over 65% of them seen once. Sequencing input: peripheral blood. These receptors were obtained from a woman at least 80 years old with acute or convalescent COVID-19. Both conserved end residues are part of each CDR3. A D gene is named only where the DNA matches it firmly. Clone size is given for some rows only: seen once, a few or many times, or a class if the clone is expanded.

J,size,V,length,D,CDR3,DNA
TRBJ2-5,NA,TRBV5-1,16,TRBD2,CASSLDPAGGSETQYF,TGCGCCAGCAGCTTGGATCCAGCGGGAGGATCAGAGACCCAGTACTTC
TRBJ2-1,NA,TRBV4-3,17,TRBD2,CASSPSLGSGVYNEQFF,TGCGCCAGCAGCCCCTCCCTAGGTAGCGGGGTCTACAATGAGCAGTTCTTC
TRBJ2-3,once,TRBV4-1,16,TRBD2,CASSQVSLAGADTQYF,TGCGCCAGCAGCCAAGTATCACTAGCGGGAGCAGATACGCAGTATTTT
TRBJ2-5,NA,TRBV4-1,18,TRBD2,CASSPGTSGGAGVETQYF,TGCGCCAGCAGCCCCGGGACTAGCGGGGGGGCCGGGGTCGAGACCCAGTACTTC
TRBJ2-2,NA,TRBV3-1/TRBV3-2,13,NA,CASSQTNTGELFF,TGTGCCAGCAGCCAAACTAACACCGGGGAGCTGTTTTTT
TRBJ1-1,few,TRBV3-1/TRBV3-2,17,TRBD1,CASSQPTGTGQDTEAFF,TGTGCCAGCAGCCAACCCACGGGGACAGGTCAGGACACTGAAGCTTTCTTT
TRBJ2-1,NA,TRBV11-2,14,TRBD2,CASSLEGLAGEQFF,TGTGCCAGCAGCTTAGAGGGTCTAGCGGGAGAGCAGTTCTTC
TRBJ2-5,NA,TRBV7-2,16,NA,CASSWRGAGGQETQYF,TGTGCCAGCAGCTGGCGGGGAGCGGGTGGCCAAGAGACCCAGTACTTC
TRBJ2-7,NA,TRBV5-4,13,NA,CASSSDGVGEQYF,TGTGCCAGCAGCTCGGACGGGGTCGGCGAGCAGTACTTC
TRBJ1-2,few,TRBV6-5,12,NA,CASIGEGGGYTF,TGTGCCAGCATAGGAGAGGGAGGTGGCTACACCTTC
TRBJ1-1,NA,TRBV5-1,12,TRBD1,CASSPGQGEAFF,TGCGCCAGCAGCCCCGGACAGGGTGAAGCTTTCTTT
TRBJ1-3,NA,TRBV30,16,TRBD1,CAWSVLGQVSGNTIYF,TGTGCCTGGAGTGTACTCGGACAGGTCTCTGGAAACACCATATATTTT
TRBJ2-3,NA,TRBV4-3,16,TRBD1,CASSQQQGGSTDTQYF,TGCGCCAGCAGCCAACAACAGGGGGGAAGCACAGATACGCAGTATTTT
TRBJ1-1,NA,TRBV2,15,NA,CASGGGAPMNTEAFF,TGTGCCAGCGGCGGCGGAGCCCCCATGAACACTGAAGCTTTCTTT
TRBJ1-1,NA,TRBV6-5,13,NA,CASRLSGSSQAFF,TGTGCCAGCAGGCTGTCCGGGAGCTCCCAAGCTTTCTTT
TRBJ1-3,NA,TRBV28,16,NA,CASSSRDVSSRYTIYF,TGTGCCAGCAGTTCCCGAGATGTCTCCTCACGTTACACCATATATTTT